These 13 T cell receptor beta chains share one sample of origin, sequenced in a study of OX40 agonist ivuxolimab in advanced cancers. Generated by immunoSEQ multiplex PCR, the TCRdb table keeps only in-frame clones and is missing some. Among about 60,000 clones listed, roughly 86% were seen once. The starting material was CD4+ or CD8+ T cells sorted from blood, obtained in a trial of the OX40 agonist ivuxolimab. The source of these receptors is an adult with an advanced solid tumor such as melanoma, head and neck, liver or kidney cancer.

The CDR3: CASSGYRGPANYGYTF. CDR3 bases: TGCGCCAGCAGTGGATACAGGGGGCCGGCTAACTATGGCTACACCTTC. The chain recombines TRBV10-2 with TRBJ1-2, with 9 bases lining up with TRBD1. Germline CDR1 is WSHSY and CDR2 is SAAADI. The trim removed 4 bases at V and 0 bases at J, leaving 6 bases unmatched. The length of the CDR3 is 16 residues.

The table lists this clone with a count of one. The CDR3 coding sequence is TGTGCCAGCAGTTTATCGAAGTCAGGCGGGAGAGGGTGGTATGAGCAGTTCTTC. It specifies CASSLSKSGGRGWYEQFF. The rearrangement uses TRBV27 and TRBJ2-1; the match to TRBD2 covers 7 bases. After removal of 0 bases from V and 8 bases from J, the junction contained 16 bases not matched to a gene. The CDR3 covers 18 residues. The germline CDR1 and CDR2 sequences are MNHEY and SMNVEV (reference sequence).

There are a few counts of this clone. This chain links TRBV5-1 with TRBJ2-5; either TRBD1 or TRBD2 may supply D (5 bases each). The germline V gene has CDR1 SGHRS and CDR2 YFSETQ. Trimming left V 4 bases short and J 7 bases short, with 17 bases between. This CDR3 comprises 14 residues. This CDR3 reads CASSGDGTLGTQYF. In nucleotides, the CDR3 is TGCGCCAGCAGCGGGGACGGGACCCTAGGGACCCAGTACTTC.

The chain has TRBV2 and TRBJ1-2; no reliable D call. V was cut by 3 bases and J by 0 bases, with 5 bases left in between. CDR1 and CDR2 from the germline V gene are SNHLY and FYNNEI. The CDR3 sequence is 13 residues long. In DNA form, the CDR3 reads TGTGCCAGCAGTGACCAGTCTAACTATGGCTACACCTTC. Its protein product is CASSDQSNYGYTF.

The chain joins TRBV7-8 to TRBJ1-5; D gene uncertain. Germline-derived CDR1 and CDR2 are SGHVS and FQNEAQ. Deletions cut 4 bases from V and 4 bases from J, with 8 bases between. This CDR3 contains 13 residues. CDR3 sequence (DNA): TGTGCCAGCAGCTCCGACGTTAATCAGCCCCAGCATTTT. It codes for CASSSDVNQPQHF.

This rearrangement joins TRBV2 to TRBJ2-2, with TRBD1 matching 7 bases. V shed 9 bases and J 2 bases; nucleotides not matched to a gene: 9. Germline CDR1 is SNHLY and CDR2 is FYNNEI. The CDR3 runs 15 residues. The CDR3 loop reads CASGGQATNTGELFF. For the CDR3, the DNA is TGTGCCAGTGGAGGACAGGCCACCAACACCGGGGAGCTGTTTTTT. Filled out from reference TRBV2 and TRBJ2-2, the complete variable domain reads EPEVTQTPSHQVTQMGQEVILRCVPISNHLYFYWYRQILGQKVEFLVSFYNNEISEKSEIFDDQFSVERPDGSNFTLKIRSTKLEDSAMYFCASGGQATNTGELFFGEGSRLTVL.

The chain has TRBV19 and TRBJ1-3; possibly TRBD1 for D (6 bases). The germline CDR1 and CDR2 sequences are LNHDA and SQIVND (reference sequence). The CDR3 runs 16 residues. With 9 bases removed from V and 2 bases from J, the gap between germline ends came to 20 bases. The CDR3 coding sequence is TGTGCCAGCGACCACGGGGGGCCGGATGCTGGAAACACCATATATTTT. Its translation: CASDHGGPDAGNTIYF.

This chain joins TRBV19 and TRBJ1-5, with a tentative D call TRBD1 (5 bases). The germline V and J ends were trimmed by 8 bases and 2 bases, with 7 bases remaining between them. This CDR3 region has 12 residues. Per the germline V gene, CDR1 is LNHDA and CDR2 is SQIVND (reference sequence). CDR3 amino acids: CASSRGNQPQHF. The CDR3 DNA reads TGTGCCAGTTCCAGGGGCAATCAGCCCCAGCATTTT.

The chain employs TRBV6-6 and TRBJ1-5; tentative D call: TRBD1 (6 bases). CDR1 and CDR2 (germline): MNHNY, SVGAGI (reference sequence). Trimming left V 5 bases short and J 6 bases short, with 11 bases between. The CDR3 is made up of 13 amino acids. CDR3 sequence: CASSRSGAQPQHF. The CDR3 DNA is TGTGCCAGCAGTCGGTCAGGGGCTCAGCCCCAGCATTTT.

The J gene is TRBJ2-3, the V gene TRBV6-5; D is ambiguous. The CDR3 runs 12 residues. Per germline, CDR1 MNHEY and CDR2 SVGAGI. Trimming removed 10 bases at V and 6 bases at J, with 14 bases between. The CDR3 loop reads CATGSAGDTQYF. In DNA, the CDR3 is TGTGCCACCGGATCCGCCGGGGATACGCAGTATTTT.

CDR3 residues: CASSEGRAGNTIYF. The CDR3, as DNA: TGTGCCAGCAGTGAAGGCAGGGCTGGAAACACCATATATTTT. V gene TRBV6-1 combines with J gene TRBJ1-3; the D gene is possibly TRBD1 (5 bases). The V gene's germline CDR1 is MNHNS and CDR2 SASEGT. V was clipped by 1 base and J by 2 bases, with 6 bases between them. The CDR3 loop spans 14 amino acids.

The rearrangement joins TRBV10-2 to TRBJ2-5, with D perhaps matching TRBD1 (6 bases). Germline V gives CDR1 WSHSY, CDR2 SAAADI. The CDR3 runs to 13 residues. Trimming cost V 7 bases and J 9 bases, with 18 bases left between them. The DNA for the CDR3 is TGCGCCAGCAAATTGAAAGGGGGAAGGGCCCAGTACTTC. The encoded protein is CASKLKGGRAQYF.

This clone has just one count. The genes are TRBV4-1 and TRBJ2-2; TRBD2 aligns across 15 bases. CDR1 is MGHRA, CDR2 YSYEKL, per germline. After removal of 3 bases from V and 5 bases from J, the junction contained 10 bases not matched to a gene. CDR3 size: 19 residues. DNA of the CDR3: TGCGCCAGCAGCCAGCGGACTAGCGGGAGGGCCCCGCGAACCGGGGAGCTGTTTTTT. It codes for CASSQRTSGRAPRTGELFF.